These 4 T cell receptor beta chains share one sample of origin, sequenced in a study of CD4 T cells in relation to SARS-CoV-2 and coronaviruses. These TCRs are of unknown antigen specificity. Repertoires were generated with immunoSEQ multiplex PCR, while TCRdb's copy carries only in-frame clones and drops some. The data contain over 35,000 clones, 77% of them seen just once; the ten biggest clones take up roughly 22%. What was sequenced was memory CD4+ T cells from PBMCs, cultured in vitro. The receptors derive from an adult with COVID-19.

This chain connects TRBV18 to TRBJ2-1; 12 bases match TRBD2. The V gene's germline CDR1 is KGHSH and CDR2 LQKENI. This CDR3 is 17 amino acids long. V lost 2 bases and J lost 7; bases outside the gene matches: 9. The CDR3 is CASSPNVLAGGLNEQFF. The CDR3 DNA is TGTGCCAGCTCACCAAACGTTCTAGCGGGAGGGCTAAATGAGCAGTTCTTC. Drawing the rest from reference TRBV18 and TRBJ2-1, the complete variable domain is NAGVMQNPRHLVRRRGQEARLRCSPMKGHSHVYWYRQLPEEGLKFMVYLQKENIIDESGMPKERFSAEFPKEGPSILRIQQVVRGDSAAYFCASSPNVLAGGLNEQFFGPGTRLTVL.

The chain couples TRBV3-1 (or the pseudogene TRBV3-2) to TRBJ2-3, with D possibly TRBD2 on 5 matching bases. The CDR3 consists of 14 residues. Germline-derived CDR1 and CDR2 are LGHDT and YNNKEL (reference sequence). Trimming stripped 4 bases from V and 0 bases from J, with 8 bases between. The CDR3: CASSPGISTDTQYF. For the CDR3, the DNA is TGTGCCAGCAGCCCCGGGATAAGCACAGATACGCAGTATTTT.

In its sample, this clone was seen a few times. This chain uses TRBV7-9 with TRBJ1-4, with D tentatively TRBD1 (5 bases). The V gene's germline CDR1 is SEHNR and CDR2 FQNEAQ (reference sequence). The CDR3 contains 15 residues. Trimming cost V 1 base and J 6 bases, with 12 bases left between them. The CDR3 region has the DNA TGTGCCAGCAGCTTAGGAAGTGGCAGGGATGAAAAACTGTTTTTT. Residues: CASSLGSGRDEKLFF. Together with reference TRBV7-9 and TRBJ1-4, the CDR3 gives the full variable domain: DTGVSQNPRHKITKRGQNVTFRCDPISEHNRLYWYRQTLGQGPEFLTYFQNEAQLEKSRLLSDRFSAERPKGSFSTLEIQRTEQGDSAMYLCASSLGSGRDEKLFFGSGTQLSVL.

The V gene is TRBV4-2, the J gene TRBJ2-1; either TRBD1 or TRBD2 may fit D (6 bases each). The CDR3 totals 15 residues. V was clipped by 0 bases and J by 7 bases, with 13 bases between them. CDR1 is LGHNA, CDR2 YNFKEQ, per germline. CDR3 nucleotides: TGTGCCAGCAGCCAAGATGCCCAGGGGAGGAATGAGCAGTTCTTC. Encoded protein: CASSQDAQGRNEQFF.